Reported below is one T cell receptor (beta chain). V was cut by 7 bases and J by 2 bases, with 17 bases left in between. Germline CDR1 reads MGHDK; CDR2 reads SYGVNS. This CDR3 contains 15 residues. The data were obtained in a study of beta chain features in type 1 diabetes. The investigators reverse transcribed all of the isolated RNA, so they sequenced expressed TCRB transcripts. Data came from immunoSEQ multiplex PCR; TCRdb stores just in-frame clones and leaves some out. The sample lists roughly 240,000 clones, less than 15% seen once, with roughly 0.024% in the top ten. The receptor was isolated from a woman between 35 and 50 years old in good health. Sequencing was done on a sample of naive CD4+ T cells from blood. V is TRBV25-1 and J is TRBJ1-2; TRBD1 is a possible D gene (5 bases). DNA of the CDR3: TGTGCCAGCACCCCACGACAGTATTGGAACTATGGCTACACCTTC. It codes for CASTPRQYWNYGYTF.